The rows below give T cell receptor beta chains drawn from one sample of a study of blood T cell repertoires in COVID-19. Profiled with immunoSEQ multiplex PCR; TCRdb holds only in-frame clones, not every one. This table has some 150,000 clones, around 81% appearing once. The sequencing input was peripheral blood. These receptors came from a middle-aged woman with active or convalescent COVID-19. Each CDR3 is given with its conserved first and last residue. A D gene is named only where the DNA matches it firmly. Not all rows give a size; the values are once, few, many and, for expanded clones, a class.

v_call	j_call	d_call	clone_size	cdr3_nt	cdr3_aa
TRBV19	TRBJ2-7	TRBD2	NA	TGTGCCAGTAGTATAGGGGCTCCGGGACTAGCGAGTGACGAGCAGTACTTC	CASSIGAPGLASDEQYF
TRBV6-5	TRBJ2-7	NA	NA	TGTGCCACCTCACCCTCGAGGAGGGGCGACGAGCAGTACTTC	CATSPSRRGDEQYF
TRBV11-1	TRBJ2-2	NA	NA	TGTGCCAGCAGCTCACAGGGATCCACCGGGGAGCTGTTTTTT	CASSSQGSTGELFF
TRBV6-5	TRBJ1-5	TRBD1	once	TGTGCCAGCATCATCGGGACAGGCAATCAGCCCCAGCATTTT	CASIIGTGNQPQHF
TRBV21-1	TRBJ1-2	NA	NA	TGTGCCAGCAGCAAAGGGCGGACGTCAGGGGTGGGTAACTATGGCTACACCTTC	CASSKGRTSGVGNYGYTF
TRBV19	TRBJ2-1	NA	few	TGTGCCAGCCAGACAGGTTTCTACAATGAGCAGTTCTTC	CASQTGFYNEQFF
TRBV5-5	TRBJ1-2	TRBD1	NA	TGTGCCAGCAGCAAACCGGGACAGGGAGTCGATGGCTACACCTTC	CASSKPGQGVDGYTF
TRBV6-5	TRBJ2-7	NA	NA	TGTGCCAGCAGCCAATTCGGGACACTCTACGAGCAGTACTTC	CASSQFGTLYEQYF
TRBV7-8	TRBJ2-7	TRBD1	NA	TGTGCCAGCAGCCTGACAGGGGCGGCGGGCTCCTACGAGCAGTACTTC	CASSLTGAAGSYEQYF
TRBV4-1	TRBJ1-2	NA	NA	TGCGCCAGCAGTCCGGGGGGCGCGGTCTACACCTTC	CASSPGGAVYTF
TRBV30	TRBJ1-3	TRBD1	NA	TGTGCCTGGAGCCGGACAGGGATAGGAAACACCATATATTTT	CAWSRTGIGNTIYF
TRBV3-1/TRBV3-2	TRBJ2-1	TRBD2	NA	TGTGCCAGCAGCCAAGATCTCTACCTAGCGGGGGGAGTCAATGAGCAGTTCTTC	CASSQDLYLAGGVNEQFF
TRBV10-1	TRBJ2-2	TRBD1	NA	TGCGCCAGCAGTGGATACAGAGACAGGGTGAACACCGGGGAGCTGTTTTTT	CASSGYRDRVNTGELFF
TRBV5-4	TRBJ2-7	TRBD1	NA	TGTGCCAGCAGCTTGGCAGGGGGCGGCTACGAGCAGTACTTC	CASSLAGGGYEQYF
TRBV28	TRBJ2-7	NA	NA	TGTGCCAGCACGTTAGCGGTAGCCTACGAGCAGTACTTC	CASTLAVAYEQYF
TRBV19	TRBJ2-7	TRBD2	many	TGTGCCAGTAGTGCCCCCGGGACTAGCGGGAGGGCGCGCGAGCAGTACTTC	CASSAPGTSGRAREQYF
TRBV5-1	TRBJ2-7	TRBD1	NA	TGCGCCAGCAGCCCCGGACAGGGGGTCCACGAGCAGTACTTC	CASSPGQGVHEQYF
TRBV28	TRBJ2-7	NA	few	TGTGCCAGCAGTCCCCGTCCCTACGAGCAGTACTTC	CASSPRPYEQYF
TRBV27	TRBJ1-5	NA	NA	TGTGCCAGCAGTCCCCGGACCTCAGAGCGGATGAGCAATCAGCCCCAGCATTTT	CASSPRTSERMSNQPQHF
TRBV24-1	TRBJ2-2	NA	NA	TGTGCCACCAGTGATTTTCAGGCGCTAAAGGCCGGGGAGCTGTTTTTT	CATSDFQALKAGELFF
TRBV21-1	TRBJ1-2	NA	NA	TGTGCCAGCAGCAAAGGGACAGGGATTAACTATGGCTACACCTTC	CASSKGTGINYGYTF
TRBV5-5	TRBJ1-1	TRBD1	few	TGTGCCAGCAGCCCCGGTGGGGGACAGACTGAAGCTTTCTTT	CASSPGGGQTEAFF
TRBV9	TRBJ1-6	NA	NA	TGTGCCAGCAGCCCGGACTGGAATTCACCCCTCCACTTT	CASSPDWNSPLHF
TRBV29-1	TRBJ1-5	TRBD1	NA	TGCAGCGTCGCGACAGGGCCCCATCAGCCCCAGCATTTT	CSVATGPHQPQHF
TRBV2	TRBJ1-6	NA	once	TGTGCCAGCAGTGGGGAGCACCGTAATTCACCCCTCCACTTT	CASSGEHRNSPLHF
TRBV5-1	TRBJ2-2	NA	NA	TGCGCCAGCAGCTTGGGCCCCTCGGGGGCGGGAGTGAGCACCGGGGAGCTGTTTTTT	CASSLGPSGAGVSTGELFF
TRBV10-3	TRBJ1-5	NA	NA	TGTGCCATCAGTGACGGACGGGACAATCAGCCCCAGCATTTT	CAISDGRDNQPQHF
TRBV28	TRBJ1-6	NA	NA	TGTGCCAGCAGTTTGGACAGCTATAATTCACCCCTCCACTTT	CASSLDSYNSPLHF
TRBV4-2	TRBJ2-3	TRBD2	NA	TGTGCCAGCAGCCAAGAAGTAGCGGGGATTTTCACAGATACGCAGTATTTT	CASSQEVAGIFTDTQYF
TRBV9	TRBJ2-7	TRBD1	NA	TGTGCCAGCAGCGTAGCTGGGACAGGGAGCTACGAGCAGTACTTC	CASSVAGTGSYEQYF
TRBV9	TRBJ2-2	TRBD1	NA	TGTGCCAGCAGCGTAGACCTTTGGGGACAGGGGGCGCGCACCGGGGAGCTGTTTTTT	CASSVDLWGQGARTGELFF
TRBV7-8	TRBJ1-5	NA	NA	TGTGCCAGCAGCCGCGATGGGGGCGCCAATCAGCCCCAGCATTTT	CASSRDGGANQPQHF
TRBV27	TRBJ2-3	NA	NA	TGTGCCTTAGAGGGAATTGCGGGCACAGATACGCAGTATTTT	CALEGIAGTDTQYF
TRBV23-1	TRBJ1-5	TRBD1	NA	TGCGCCAGCAGTCAAAACAGGGGGGAGTTGGATCAGCCCCAGCATTTT	CASSQNRGELDQPQHF
TRBV30	TRBJ1-6	NA	once	TGTGCCTGGAGCCCCCGGTGGGCTTCTTATAATTCACCCCTCCACTTT	CAWSPRWASYNSPLHF
TRBV19	TRBJ1-6	NA	NA	TGTGCCAGCCAACAGGGCCCCTATAATTCACCCCTCCACTTT	CASQQGPYNSPLHF
TRBV18	TRBJ2-1	NA	few	TGTGCCAGCTCACCACCGGTAGGTCGTCATGGCGGAGAGCAGTTCTTC	CASSPPVGRHGGEQFF
TRBV11-3	TRBJ2-3	NA	NA	TGTGCCAGCAGCTTAGGGGGAGTTAACACAGATACGCAGTATTTT	CASSLGGVNTDTQYF
TRBV18	TRBJ2-5	TRBD2	NA	TGTGCCAGCAAGCTAGCGGGAGAAGAGACCCAGTACTTC	CASKLAGEETQYF
TRBV5-1	TRBJ2-7	NA	NA	TGCGCCAGCAGCTTGAGGGACAAGTCCTACGAGCAGTACTTC	CASSLRDKSYEQYF
TRBV3-1/TRBV3-2	TRBJ1-2	NA	NA	TGTGCCAGCAGCCTGGCGGGGCCCCATGGCTACACCTTC	CASSLAGPHGYTF
TRBV5-8	TRBJ2-7	NA	once	TGTGCCAGCAGCTCGGAGGGACTTAGGGTCTACGAGCAGTACTTC	CASSSEGLRVYEQYF
TRBV6-5	TRBJ1-3	NA	NA	TGTGCCAGCAGTTACTCTCGGGGGGGGACCGGAAACACCATATATTTT	CASSYSRGGTGNTIYF
TRBV5-6	TRBJ1-5	NA	NA	TGTGCCAGCAGCTCGGGGGAGGTGGCCCCTTGGCAGCCCCAGCATTTT	CASSSGEVAPWQPQHF
TRBV9	TRBJ2-1	TRBD2	NA	TGTGCCAGCAGTCTCAGCGGGAGCTCCTACAATGAGCAGTTCTTC	CASSLSGSSYNEQFF
TRBV20-1	TRBJ1-3	TRBD1	NA	TGCAGTGCTAGTACCAGGGGGCAAGGAAACACCATATATTTT	CSASTRGQGNTIYF
TRBV7-2	TRBJ2-1	NA	many	TGTGCCAGCAGCTTAGGCGCGAGTGAGCAGTTCTTC	CASSLGASEQFF
TRBV29-1	TRBJ2-1	NA	NA	TGCAGCGTTGGGCGAGGCAACAATGAGCAGTTCTTC	CSVGRGNNEQFF